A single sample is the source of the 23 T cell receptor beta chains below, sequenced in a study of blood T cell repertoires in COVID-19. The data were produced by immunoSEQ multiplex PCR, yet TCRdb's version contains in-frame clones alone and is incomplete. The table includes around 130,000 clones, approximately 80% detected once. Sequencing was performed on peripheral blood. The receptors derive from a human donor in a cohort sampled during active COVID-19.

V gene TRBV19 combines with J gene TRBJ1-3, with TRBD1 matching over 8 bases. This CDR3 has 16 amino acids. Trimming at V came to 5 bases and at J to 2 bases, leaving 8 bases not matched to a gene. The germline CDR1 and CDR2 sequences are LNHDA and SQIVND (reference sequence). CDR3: CASSADRGRTGNTIYF. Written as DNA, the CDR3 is TGTGCCAGTAGTGCCGACAGGGGACGGACTGGAAACACCATATATTTT. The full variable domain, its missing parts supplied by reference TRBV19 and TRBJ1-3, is DGGITQSPKYLFRKEGQNVTLSCEQNLNHDAMYWYRQDPGQGLRLIYYSQIVNDFQKGDIAEGYSVSREKKESFPLTVTSAQKNPTAFYLCASSADRGRTGNTIYFGEGSWLTVV.

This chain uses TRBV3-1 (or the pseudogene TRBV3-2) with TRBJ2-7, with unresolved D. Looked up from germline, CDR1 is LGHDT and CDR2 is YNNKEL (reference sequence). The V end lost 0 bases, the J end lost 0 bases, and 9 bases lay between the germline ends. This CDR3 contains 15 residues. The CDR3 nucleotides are TGTGCCAGCAGCCAAGATCAACAGAGCTCCTACGAGCAGTACTTC. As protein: CASSQDQQSSYEQYF.

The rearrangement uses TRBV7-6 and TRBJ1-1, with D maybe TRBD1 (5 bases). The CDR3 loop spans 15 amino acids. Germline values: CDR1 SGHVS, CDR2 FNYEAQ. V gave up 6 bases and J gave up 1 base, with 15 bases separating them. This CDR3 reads CASRPTGEENTEAFF. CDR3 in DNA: TGTGCCAGCAGACCCACAGGTGAGGAGAACACTGAAGCTTTCTTT.

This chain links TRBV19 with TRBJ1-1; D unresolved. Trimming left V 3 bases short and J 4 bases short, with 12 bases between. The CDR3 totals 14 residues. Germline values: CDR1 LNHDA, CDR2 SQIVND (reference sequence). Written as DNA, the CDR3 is TGTGCCAGTAGTATGGGAGGGATCGGCACTGAAGCTTTCTTT. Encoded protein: CASSMGGIGTEAFF.

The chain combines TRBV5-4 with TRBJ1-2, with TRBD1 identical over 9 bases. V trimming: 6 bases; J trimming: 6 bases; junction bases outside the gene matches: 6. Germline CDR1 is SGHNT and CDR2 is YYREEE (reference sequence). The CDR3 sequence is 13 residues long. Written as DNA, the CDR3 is TGTGCCAGCACCACAGGGGGCGCCGATGGCTACACCTTC. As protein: CASTTGGADGYTF. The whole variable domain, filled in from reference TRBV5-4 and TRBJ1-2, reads ETGVTQSPTHLIKTRGQQVTLRCSSQSGHNTVSWYQQALGQGPQFIFQYYREEENGRGNFPPRFSGLQFPNYSSELNVNALELDDSALYLCASTTGGADGYTFGSGTRLTVV.

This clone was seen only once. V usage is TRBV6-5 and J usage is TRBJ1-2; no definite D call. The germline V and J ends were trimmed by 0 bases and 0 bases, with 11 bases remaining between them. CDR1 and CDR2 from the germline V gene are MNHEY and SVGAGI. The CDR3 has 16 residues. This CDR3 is CASSYSRTGTNYGYTF. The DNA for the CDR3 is TGTGCCAGCAGTTACTCGAGAACGGGAACTAACTATGGCTACACCTTC.

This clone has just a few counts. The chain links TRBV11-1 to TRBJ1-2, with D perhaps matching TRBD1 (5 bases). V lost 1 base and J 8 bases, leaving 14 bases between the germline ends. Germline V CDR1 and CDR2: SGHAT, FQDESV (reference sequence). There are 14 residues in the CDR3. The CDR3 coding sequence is TGTGCCAGCAGCTTAGTTGGCAGGGTTGGAGGCTACACCTTC. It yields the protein CASSLVGRVGGYTF.

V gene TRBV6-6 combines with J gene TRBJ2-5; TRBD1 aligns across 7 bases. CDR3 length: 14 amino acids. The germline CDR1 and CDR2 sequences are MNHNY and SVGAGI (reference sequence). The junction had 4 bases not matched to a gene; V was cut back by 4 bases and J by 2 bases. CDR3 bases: TGTGCCAGCAGTTTAGGGACAGAACAAGAGACCCAGTACTTC. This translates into CASSLGTEQETQYF.

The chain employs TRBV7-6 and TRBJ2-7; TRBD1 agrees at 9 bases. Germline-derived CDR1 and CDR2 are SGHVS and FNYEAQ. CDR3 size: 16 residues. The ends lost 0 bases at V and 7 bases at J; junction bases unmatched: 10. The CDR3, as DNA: TGTGCCAGCAGCTTAGCGACGGGACAGGGTGGAACGGAGCAGTACTTC. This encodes CASSLATGQGGTEQYF.

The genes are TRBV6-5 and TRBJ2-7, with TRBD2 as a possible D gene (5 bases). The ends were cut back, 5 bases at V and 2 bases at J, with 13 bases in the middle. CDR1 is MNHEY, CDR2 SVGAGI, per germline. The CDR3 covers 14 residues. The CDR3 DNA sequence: TGTGCCAGCAGTAAACGGACTGGAGCCTACGAGCAGTACTTC. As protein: CASSKRTGAYEQYF.

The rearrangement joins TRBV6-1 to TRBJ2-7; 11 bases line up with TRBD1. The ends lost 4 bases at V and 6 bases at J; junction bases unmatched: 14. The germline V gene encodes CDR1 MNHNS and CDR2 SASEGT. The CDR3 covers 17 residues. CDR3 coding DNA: TGTGCCAGCAGTGTACCGGGACAGGGGGTTAAACGTGGCGAGCAGTACTTC. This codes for CASSVPGQGVKRGEQYF.

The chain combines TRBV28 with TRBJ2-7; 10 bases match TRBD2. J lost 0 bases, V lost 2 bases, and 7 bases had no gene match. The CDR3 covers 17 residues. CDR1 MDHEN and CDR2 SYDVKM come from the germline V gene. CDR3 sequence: CASSLRSGRYSSYEQYF. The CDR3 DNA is TGTGCCAGCAGTTTACGTAGCGGGAGGTACAGCTCCTACGAGCAGTACTTC. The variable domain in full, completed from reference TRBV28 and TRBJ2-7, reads DVKVTQSSRYLVKRTGEKVFLECVQDMDHENMFWYRQDPGLGLRLIYFSYDVKMKEKGDIPEGYSVSREKKERFSLILESASTNQTSMYLCASSLRSGRYSSYEQYFGPGTRLTVT.

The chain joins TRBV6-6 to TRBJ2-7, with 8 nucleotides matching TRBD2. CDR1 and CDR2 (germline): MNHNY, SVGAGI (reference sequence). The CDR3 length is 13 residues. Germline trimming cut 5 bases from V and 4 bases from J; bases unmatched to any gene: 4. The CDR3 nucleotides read TGTGCCAGCAGTCCGGGACTAGAATACGAGCAGTACTTC. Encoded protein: CASSPGLEYEQYF.

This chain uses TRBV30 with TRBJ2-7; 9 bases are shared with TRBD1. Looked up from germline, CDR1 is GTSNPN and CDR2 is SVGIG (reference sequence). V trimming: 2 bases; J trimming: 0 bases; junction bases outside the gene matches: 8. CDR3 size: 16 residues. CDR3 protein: CAWSSGGQGTSYEQYF. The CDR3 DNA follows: TGTGCCTGGAGTTCAGGGGGACAGGGAACCTCCTACGAGCAGTACTTC.

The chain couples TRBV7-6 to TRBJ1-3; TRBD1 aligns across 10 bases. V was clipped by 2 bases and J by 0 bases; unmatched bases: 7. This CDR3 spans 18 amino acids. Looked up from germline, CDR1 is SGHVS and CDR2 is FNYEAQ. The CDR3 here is CASSLWDRGFSSGNTIYF. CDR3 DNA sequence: TGTGCCAGCAGCTTATGGGACAGGGGCTTTAGCTCTGGAAACACCATATATTTT.

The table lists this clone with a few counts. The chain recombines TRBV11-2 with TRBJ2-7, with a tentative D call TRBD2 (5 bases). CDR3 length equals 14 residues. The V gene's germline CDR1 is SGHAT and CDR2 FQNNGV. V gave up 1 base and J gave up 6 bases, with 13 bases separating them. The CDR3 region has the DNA TGTGCCAGCAGCTTAGTTGGGCGTCTAGCCGAGCAGTACTTC. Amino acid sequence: CASSLVGRLAEQYF.

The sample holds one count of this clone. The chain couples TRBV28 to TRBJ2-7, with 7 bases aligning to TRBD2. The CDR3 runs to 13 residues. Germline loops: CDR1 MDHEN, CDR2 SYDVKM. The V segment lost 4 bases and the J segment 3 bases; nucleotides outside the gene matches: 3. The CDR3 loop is CASSWTSGYEQYF. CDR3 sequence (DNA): TGTGCCAGCAGTTGGACTAGTGGCTACGAGCAGTACTTC. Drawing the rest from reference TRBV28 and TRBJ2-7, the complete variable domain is DVKVTQSSRYLVKRTGEKVFLECVQDMDHENMFWYRQDPGLGLRLIYFSYDVKMKEKGDIPEGYSVSREKKERFSLILESASTNQTSMYLCASSWTSGYEQYFGPGTRLTVT.

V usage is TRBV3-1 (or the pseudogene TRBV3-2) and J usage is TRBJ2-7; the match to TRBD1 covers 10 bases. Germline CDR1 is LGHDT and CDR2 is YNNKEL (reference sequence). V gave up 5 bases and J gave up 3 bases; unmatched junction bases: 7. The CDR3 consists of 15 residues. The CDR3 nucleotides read TGTGCCAGCAGCTCGCCGGGACAGGGGAGCTACGAGCAGTACTTC. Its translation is CASSSPGQGSYEQYF.

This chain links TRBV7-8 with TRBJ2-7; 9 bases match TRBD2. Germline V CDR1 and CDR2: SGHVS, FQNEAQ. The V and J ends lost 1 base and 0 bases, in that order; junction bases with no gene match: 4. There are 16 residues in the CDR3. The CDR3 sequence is CASSLDLAGSSYEQYF. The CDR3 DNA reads TGTGCCAGCAGCTTAGATCTAGCGGGAAGCTCCTACGAGCAGTACTTC.

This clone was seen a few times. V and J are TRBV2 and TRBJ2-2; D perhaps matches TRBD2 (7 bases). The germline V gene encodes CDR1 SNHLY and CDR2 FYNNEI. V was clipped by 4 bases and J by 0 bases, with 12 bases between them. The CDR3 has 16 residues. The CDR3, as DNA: TGTGCCAGCAGTGTGAGGGGGGGAGCGAACACCGGGGAGCTGTTTTTT. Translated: CASSVRGGANTGELFF.

CDR3 DNA sequence: TGCGCCAGCAGCCAAGAGGGGGGGGGCACTGAAGCTTTCTTT. Translation gives CASSQEGGGTEAFF. The chain recombines TRBV4-1 with TRBJ1-1; D perhaps matches TRBD1 (5 bases). The V end was cut by 0 bases, the J end by 4 bases, with 9 bases between. Germline V lookup: CDR1 MGHRA, CDR2 YSYEKL. This CDR3 spans 14 amino acids.

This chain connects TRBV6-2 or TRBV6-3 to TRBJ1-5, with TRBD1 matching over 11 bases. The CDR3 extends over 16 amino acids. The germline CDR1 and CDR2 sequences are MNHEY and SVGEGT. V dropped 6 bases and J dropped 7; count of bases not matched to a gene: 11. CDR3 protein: CASSQGVWTGGQPQHF. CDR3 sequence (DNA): TGTGCCAGCAGCCAGGGGGTTTGGACAGGGGGCCAGCCCCAGCATTTT.

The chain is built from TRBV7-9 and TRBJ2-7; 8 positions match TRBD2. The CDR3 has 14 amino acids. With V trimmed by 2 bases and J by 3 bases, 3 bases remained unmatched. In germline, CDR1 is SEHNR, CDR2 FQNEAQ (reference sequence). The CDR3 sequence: CASSLSTSGYEQYF. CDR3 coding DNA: TGTGCCAGCAGCTTAAGCACTAGCGGCTACGAGCAGTACTTC.